Each of the 19 T cell receptor beta chains below was sequenced from the same sample in a study of cytomegalovirus exposure and HLA in healthy donors. The PCR used 60 Vbeta and 13 Jbeta primers. Here immunoSEQ multiplex PCR was the method, and the copy in TCRdb shows in-frame clones only, minus some. The sample records approximately 160,000 clones, about 65% being singletons. Sequenced sample: PBMCs. The receptors originated from a woman aged 18 to 35 in good health and CMV-seropositive.

This rearrangement joins TRBV6-5 to TRBJ1-1; a possible D gene is TRBD1 (5 bases). Trimming removed 6 bases at V and 11 bases at J, with 13 bases between. Looked up from germline, CDR1 is MNHEY and CDR2 is SVGAGI. The CDR3 spans 11 residues. For the CDR3, the DNA is TGTGCCAGCAGCCGCGGGACCTCGGCTTTCTTT. This codes for CASSRGTSAFF.

This clone was detected once. V usage is TRBV4-1 and J usage is TRBJ1-6; D gene ambiguous. The V end lost 0 bases, the J end lost 7 bases, and 13 bases lay between the germline ends. Germline CDR1 reads MGHRA; CDR2 reads YSYEKL. This CDR3 has 16 residues. This chain's CDR3 is CASSQDRWERNSPLHF. CDR3 bases: TGCGCCAGCAGCCAAGATAGATGGGAGCGGAATTCACCCCTCCACTTT.

V usage is TRBV9 and J usage is TRBJ1-1; possible D gene TRBD1, 6 bases. Trimming took 5 bases from V and 13 from J, leaving 21 bases between them. Germline CDR1 and CDR2: SGDLS and YYNGEE. The CDR3 is made up of 13 amino acids. The chain's CDR3 is CASSSTGTDVVFF. The DNA for the CDR3 is TGTGCCAGCAGTAGTACAGGGACCGACGTCGTTTTCTTT.

This rearrangement joins TRBV6-6 to TRBJ1-2, with 7 bases that match TRBD1. The length of the CDR3 is 13 residues. From germline, CDR1 is MNHNY and CDR2 SVGAGI (reference sequence). With V trimmed by 7 bases and J by 4 bases, 6 bases remained unmatched. The CDR3 sequence is CASTAGGIYGYTF. The CDR3 nucleotides are TGTGCCAGCACAGCAGGGGGTATCTATGGCTACACCTTC.

This clone was picked up a small number of times. The V gene is TRBV27, the J gene TRBJ2-1, with D unclear. Trimming took off 2 bases at V and 7 bases at J, with 12 bases between the two ends. CDR1 MNHEY and CDR2 SMNVEV come from the germline V gene (reference sequence). The CDR3 loop spans 14 amino acids. The CDR3 sequence: CASSLRSLANEQFF. DNA for the CDR3: TGTGCCAGCAGTTTAAGATCTTTGGCAAATGAGCAGTTCTTC.

The chain joins TRBV6-5 to TRBJ2-7; 8 bases are shared with TRBD2. The CDR3 length is 16 residues. V gave up 2 bases and J gave up 7 bases; unmatched junction bases: 13. Germline values: CDR1 MNHEY, CDR2 SVGAGI. Here the CDR3 reads CASSYGPGLGGLEQYF. Written as DNA, the CDR3 is TGTGCCAGCAGTTACGGCCCGGGACTAGGGGGTTTGGAGCAGTACTTC.

Only a few counts were recorded for this clone. The chain uses TRBV7-9 and TRBJ2-5, with D maybe TRBD2 (6 bases). The DNA end favors TRBJ2-7, so the J call may be wrong. Germline values: CDR1 SEHNR, CDR2 FQNEAQ (reference sequence). The CDR3 runs to 16 residues. CDR3: CASSSSGRDSFYEQYF. The CDR3 bases are TGTGCCAGCAGCTCATCGGGCAGGGACTCCTTCTACGAGCAGTACTTC.

The chain links TRBV29-1 to TRBJ1-1; D is ambiguous. The CDR3 spans 11 residues. Deletions cut 8 bases from V and 1 base from J, with 8 bases between. CDR1 SQVTM and CDR2 ANQGSEA come from the germline V gene. Here the CDR3 DNA reads TGCAGCACTTTTGCGAACACTGAAGCTTTCTTT. As protein: CSTFANTEAFF.

This clone has a handful of counts. This chain links TRBV27 with TRBJ2-7, with D possibly being TRBD1 (7 bases). The ends were cut back, 6 bases at V and 5 bases at J, with 17 bases in the middle. Germline V gene lookup returns CDR1 MNHEY and CDR2 SMNVEV (reference sequence). The CDR3 has 14 residues. The CDR3 DNA reads as TGTGCCAGCAGCGATGGACAGGAGGGGAACGAGCAGTACTTC. Translation: CASSDGQEGNEQYF.

The CDR3 DNA sequence: TGTGCCACCAGCAGAGCGTTGAGGAGCCAGGGTGAAAAACTGTTTTTT. Protein sequence: CATSRALRSQGEKLFF. V is TRBV15 and J is TRBJ1-4; maybe TRBD1 (5 bases). CDR1 and CDR2 from the germline V gene are LNHNV and YYDKDF (reference sequence). Between the trimmed V and J ends, which lost 1 base and 7 bases, there was a span of 16 bases. The CDR3 spans 16 residues.

This rearrangement joins TRBV5-1 to TRBJ2-3; maybe TRBD1 (6 bases). The CDR3 covers 15 residues. Between the trimmed V and J ends, which lost 2 bases and 1 base, there was a span of 11 bases. Per germline, CDR1 SGHRS and CDR2 YFSETQ. Here the CDR3 reads CASSFVNRGTDTQYF. CDR3 nucleotide sequence: TGCGCCAGCAGCTTCGTAAACAGGGGCACAGATACGCAGTATTTT.

The V call is TRBV2, the J call TRBJ2-1; 10 bases align to TRBD1. This CDR3 has 14 residues. Germline V gives CDR1 SNHLY, CDR2 FYNNEI. The V gene end was trimmed by 6 bases and the J gene end by 8 bases; junction bases not matched to a gene: 7. CDR3 in amino acids: CASRYGQGVYEQFF. Here the CDR3 DNA reads TGTGCCAGCAGGTACGGACAGGGGGTATATGAGCAGTTCTTC.

The chain has TRBV5-6 and TRBJ2-3, with 8 bases lining up with TRBD2. Trimming cost V 6 bases and J 0 bases; bases outside gene matches: 15. The CDR3 is 18 residues long. Germline CDR1 and CDR2: SGHDT and YYEEEE. This CDR3 reads CASIGGADLKPSTDTQYF. CDR3 coding DNA: TGTGCCAGCATCGGGGGGGCGGACCTAAAACCTAGCACAGATACGCAGTATTTT.

The V gene is TRBV6-1, the J gene TRBJ1-3; D is possibly TRBD1 (5 bases). The V gene lost 3 bases and the J gene lost 2 bases, with 11 bases spanning the gap. Germline assignment: CDR1 MNHNS and CDR2 SASEGT. The CDR3 totals 15 residues. Here the CDR3 DNA reads TGTGCCAGCAGTGATTTGCAGGGAACTGGAAACACCATATATTTT. Protein sequence: CASSDLQGTGNTIYF.

The rearrangement joins TRBV19 to TRBJ2-7, with 7 bases matching TRBD1. This CDR3 is 14 amino acids long. V was pared by 3 bases and J by 4 bases, with 6 bases of the junction left unmatched. Germline CDR1 LNHDA, CDR2 SQIVND (reference sequence). The CDR3: CASSIDREKYEQYF. The CDR3, as DNA: TGTGCCAGTAGTATTGACAGGGAGAAGTACGAGCAGTACTTC.

The chain carries TRBV27 and TRBJ2-5; D is possibly TRBD1 (5 bases). Trimming removed 3 bases from V and 4 bases from J, with 9 bases in between. This CDR3 spans 13 amino acids. Germline assignment: CDR1 MNHEY and CDR2 SMNVEV (reference sequence). In nucleotides, the CDR3 is TGTGCCAGCAGTTTGCAGGGTAGAGAGACCCAGTACTTC. It is translated as CASSLQGRETQYF.

Written as DNA, the CDR3 is TGTGCCAGCAGTACCATAGCGGGGGGGAGCACAGATACGCAGTATTTT. Translated, it gives CASSTIAGGSTDTQYF. The chain links TRBV27 to TRBJ2-3, with 11 nucleotides matching TRBD2. CDR3 size: 16 residues. Germline V CDR1 and CDR2: MNHEY, SMNVEV (reference sequence). V trimming: 5 bases; J trimming: 0 bases; junction bases outside the gene matches: 4.

V is TRBV6-6 and J is TRBJ1-5; 9 nucleotides line up with TRBD1. V lost 5 bases and J lost 4; bases outside the gene matches: 6. The V gene's germline CDR1 is MNHNY and CDR2 SVGAGI (reference sequence). The CDR3 extends over 15 amino acids. DNA for the CDR3: TGTGCCAGCAGTCAAGGGACAGGGAGGAATCAGCCCCAGCATTTT. Its translation is CASSQGTGRNQPQHF.

This chain joins TRBV5-8 and TRBJ1-1, with 10 bases lining up with TRBD1. V shed 0 bases, J shed 4 bases, and the junction held 9 bases outside the gene matches. Germline lookup yields CDR1 SGHTS and CDR2 YDEGEE. The CDR3 has 17 residues. CDR3 region: CASSLAAGTGAVTEAFF. The CDR3 DNA sequence: TGTGCCAGCAGCTTGGCCGCTGGGACAGGGGCCGTCACTGAAGCTTTCTTT. Full variable domain (remainder filled in from reference TRBV5-8 and TRBJ1-1): EAGVTQSPTHLIKTRGQQATLRCSPISGHTSVYWYQQALGLGLQFLLWYDEGEERNRGNFPPRFSGRQFPNYSSELNVNALELEDSALYLCASSLAAGTGAVTEAFFGQGTRLTVV.